A selection of T cell receptor beta chains follows, all from one sample in a study of blood T cell repertoires in COVID-19. The table came from immunoSEQ multiplex PCR; TCRdb's copy has only in-frame clones and leaves some out. The sample includes around 400,000 clones, about 90% of them seen just once. Material for sequencing was PBMCs or T cells enriched from blood (not recorded which). The receptors derive from a woman in her 30s who had recovered from COVID-19. CDR3s include the opening cysteine and the closing phenylalanine or tryptophan. A D gene is named only where the DNA matches it firmly. For some rows the clone size is stated as once, few or many, or as a class when expanded; others skip it.

d_gene	v_gene	j_gene	abundance	CDR3aa	CDR3nt
-	TRBV18	TRBJ2-1	-	CASSETAVSYNEQFF	TGTGCCAGCTCAGAGACAGCTGTTTCCTACAATGAGCAGTTCTTC
TRBD2	TRBV9	TRBJ2-7	-	CASSERDGYEQYF	TGTGCCAGCAGCGAGCGGGACGGGTACGAGCAGTACTTC
TRBD2	TRBV11-1	TRBJ2-1	-	CASSPTSGTYNEQFF	TGTGCCAGCAGCCCTACTAGCGGGACGTACAATGAGCAGTTCTTC
-	TRBV27	TRBJ1-4	once	CASSLRRSNEKLFF	TGTGCCAGCAGTTTACGGCGGAGTAATGAAAAACTGTTTTTT
-	TRBV5-1	TRBJ2-1	-	CASSLALVRNEQFF	TGCGCCAGCAGCTTGGCACTAGTCCGTAATGAGCAGTTCTTC
-	TRBV19	TRBJ1-2	-	CASSIEGLNYGYTF	TGTGCCAGTAGTATTGAGGGCCTCAACTATGGCTACACCTTC
-	TRBV6-6	TRBJ2-7	-	CASSHTLGSSYEQYF	TGTGCCAGCAGCCACACCCTTGGGAGTTCCTACGAGCAGTACTTC
TRBD1	TRBV28	TRBJ2-3	-	CASSIPTGPDTQYF	TGTGCCAGCAGTATCCCGACAGGGCCCGATACGCAGTATTTT
-	TRBV7-3	TRBJ1-1	-	CASSPQPGSITEAFF	TGTGCCAGCAGCCCGCAACCAGGGTCTATCACTGAAGCTTTCTTT
TRBD2	TRBV28	TRBJ2-3	-	CASSFRLAGADDTQYF	TGTGCCAGCAGTTTCCGACTAGCGGGGGCGGATGATACGCAGTATTTT
TRBD1	TRBV18	TRBJ1-1	few	CASSPRGLQGARNTEAFF	TGTGCCAGCTCACCGCGGGGATTACAGGGGGCAAGGAACACTGAAGCTTTCTTT
-	TRBV3-1/TRBV3-2	TRBJ2-7	-	CASSRTVTFHEQYF	TGTGCCAGCAGCAGAACGGTAACCTTCCACGAGCAGTACTTC
-	TRBV14	TRBJ1-1	-	CASSQHTGVRWTEAFF	TGTGCCAGCAGCCAGCATACGGGGGTGCGTTGGACTGAAGCTTTCTTT
-	TRBV6-1	TRBJ2-2	-	CASSDGQANTGELFF	TGTGCCAGCAGTGACGGTCAGGCGAACACCGGGGAGCTGTTTTTT
TRBD2	TRBV5-1	TRBJ2-5	-	CASSQQFSGGQETQYF	TGCGCCAGCAGCCAACAATTTAGCGGGGGACAAGAGACCCAGTACTTC
-	TRBV28	TRBJ2-5	-	CASIDPRDLSQYF	TGTGCCAGCATCGATCCTCGGGACTTGTCTCAGTACTTC
-	TRBV12-5	TRBJ1-2	-	CASGLVLKGGGYTF	TGTGCTAGTGGTTTGGTACTTAAGGGCGGGGGCTACACCTTC
TRBD1	TRBV7-2	TRBJ1-2	-	CASSLGGQGVAGYTF	TGTGCCAGCAGCTTAGGGGGACAGGGTGTAGCTGGCTACACCTTC
TRBD2	TRBV6-4	TRBJ2-1	-	CASSARRGDEQFF	TGTGCCAGCAGCGCCCGGCGGGGGGATGAGCAGTTCTTC
-	TRBV5-5	TRBJ2-7	-	CASSLGVPTQTYEQYF	TGTGCCAGCAGCTTAGGGGTTCCGACACAAACCTACGAGCAGTACTTC
TRBD2	TRBV7-9	TRBJ2-1	-	CASSYPLAGHSYNEQFF	TGTGCCAGCAGCTACCCACTAGCGGGCCATTCCTACAATGAGCAGTTCTTC
-	TRBV2	TRBJ2-2	-	CASSRVANTGELFF	TGTGCCAGCAGTCGTGTCGCGAACACCGGGGAGCTGTTTTTT
-	TRBV30	TRBJ1-5	-	CAWSGAIYQPQHF	TGTGCCTGGAGTGGAGCAATATATCAGCCCCAGCATTTT
TRBD2	TRBV29-1	TRBJ2-1	-	CSVDRSREGQYEQFF	TGCAGCGTTGATCGGTCGCGGGAGGGCCAGTATGAGCAGTTCTTC
TRBD1	TRBV28	TRBJ1-1	-	CASSWSLRGRDTEAFF	TGTGCCAGCAGTTGGTCCTTGAGGGGGCGAGACACTGAAGCTTTCTTT
TRBD2	TRBV3-1/TRBV3-2	TRBJ2-1	-	CASSQRGLGLLQFF	TGTGCCAGCAGCCAACGGGGACTAGGGCTATTGCAGTTCTTC
-	TRBV4-1	TRBJ1-2	few	CASSHSQGLAGGYTF	TGCGCCAGCAGCCACTCCCAGGGACTAGCGGGTGGCTACACCTTC
TRBD2	TRBV5-1	TRBJ2-1	-	CASSPGLGDNEQFF	TGCGCCAGCAGCCCGGGACTAGGGGACAATGAGCAGTTCTTC
-	TRBV11-2	TRBJ2-2	-	CASNGVNTGELFF	TGTGCCAGCAACGGGGTTAACACCGGGGAGCTGTTTTTT
TRBD1	TRBV15	TRBJ1-5	-	CATHGTGYNQPQHF	TGTGCCACCCATGGGACAGGGTACAATCAGCCCCAGCATTTT
TRBD2	TRBV19	TRBJ2-1	once	CASSSPLAGKTYNEQFF	TGTGCCAGTAGCTCCCCACTAGCGGGGAAAACCTACAATGAGCAGTTCTTC